The 31 T cell receptor beta chains below all came from one sample that was sequenced in a study of T cells in tuberculosis. Libraries were prepared by immunoSEQ multiplex PCR; TCRdb keeps only in-frame clonotypes and omits some of them. The sample shows 25,000 to 35,000 clones, 95% to 96% of them seen only once. Sequencing was done on a sample of PBMCs. These receptors were taken from a donor aged 5 to 30 with latent tuberculosis or without tuberculosis infection.

This CDR3 reads CASSLAQGTQIYNEQFF. The CDR3 DNA follows: TGCGCCAGCAGCTTGGCCCAGGGGACCCAAATCTACAATGAGCAGTTCTTC. This sequence joins TRBV5-1 and TRBJ2-1; D perhaps matches TRBD1 (6 bases). Germline CDR1 and CDR2: SGHRS and YFSETQ. The CDR3 is 17 amino acids. Trimming shortened V by 0 bases and J by 3 bases, and 16 bases separated the two germline ends.

V and J are TRBV5-1 and TRBJ2-1; 9 positions match TRBD2. CDR1 and CDR2 (germline): SGHRS, YFSETQ. The CDR3 extends over 16 amino acids. The V gene end was trimmed by 0 bases and the J gene end by 6 bases; junction bases not matched to a gene: 7. The CDR3 reads CASSLVSSGVSNEQFF. The CDR3 nucleotides are TGCGCCAGCAGCTTGGTATCTAGCGGGGTTAGCAATGAGCAGTTCTTC.

The rearrangement uses TRBV11-1 and TRBJ2-1, with 9 bases identical to TRBD1. The CDR3 contains 14 residues. The germline V gene has CDR1 SGHAT and CDR2 FQDESV (reference sequence). With V trimmed by 3 bases and J by 5 bases, 2 bases remained unmatched. The CDR3 nucleotides read TGTGCCAGCAGCTTGGGACAGGGAAACAATGAGCAGTTCTTC. Residues: CASSLGQGNNEQFF.

CDR3 bases: TGTGCCAGCAGCTCAGGACAGGGGGCCCACGGGGAGCTGTTTTTT. It is translated as CASSSGQGAHGELFF. V is TRBV13 and J is TRBJ2-2; TRBD1 matches 11 bases. The length of the CDR3 is 15 residues. J lost 7 bases, V lost 4 bases, and 5 bases had no gene match. Germline values: CDR1 PRHDT, CDR2 FYEKMQ (reference sequence).

V gene TRBV30 combines with J gene TRBJ1-2; TRBD1 might be the D (5 bases). The germline CDR1 and CDR2 sequences are GTSNPN and SVGIG (reference sequence). The CDR3 length is 16 residues. V was trimmed by 0 bases and J by 8 bases, leaving 22 bases between them. In nucleotides, the CDR3 is TGTGCCTGGAGTGTCAATGTGGGGGGTCGCTCAAGGGGCTACACCTTC. Translation: CAWSVNVGGRSRGYTF.

V is TRBV7-8 and J is TRBJ2-2; 7 positions agree with TRBD2. The CDR3 has 16 residues. V shed 1 base, J shed 0 bases, and the junction held 2 bases outside the gene matches. Germline CDR1 and CDR2: SGHVS and FQNEAQ. CDR3 residues: CASSLEAGPNTGELFF. CDR3 sequence (DNA): TGTGCCAGCAGCTTAGAAGCGGGGCCGAACACCGGGGAGCTGTTTTTT. The full variable domain, in which reference TRBV7-8 and TRBJ2-2 provide the parts outside the CDR3, is GAGVSQSPRYKVAKRGQDVALRCDPISGHVSLFWYQQALGQGPEFLTYFQNEAQLDKSGLPSDRFFAERPEGSVSTLKIQRTQQEDSAVYLCASSLEAGPNTGELFFGEGSRLTVL.

V usage is TRBV4-3 and J usage is TRBJ1-4; no clear D. Trimming took 0 bases from V and 5 from J, leaving 10 bases between them. The length of the CDR3 is 15 residues. CDR1 and CDR2 from the germline V gene are LGHNA and YSLEER. CDR3 sequence: CASSQDVAVNEKLFF. DNA of the CDR3: TGCGCCAGCAGCCAAGATGTGGCAGTAAATGAAAAACTGTTTTTT.

In nucleotides, the CDR3 is TGTGCCATCAGAGACAGGGAAGGCCAAGAGACCCAGTACTTC. This gives the protein CAIRDREGQETQYF. This chain connects TRBV10-3 to TRBJ2-5; TRBD1 agrees at 7 bases. The CDR3 is 14 residues long. Germline CDR1 and CDR2: ENHRY and SYGVKD. V was clipped by 6 bases and J by 1 base; unmatched bases: 5.

This rearrangement joins TRBV15 to TRBJ1-3; 7 bases are a match to TRBD1. The ends lost 3 bases at V and 4 bases at J; junction bases unmatched: 6. Per germline, CDR1 LNHNV and CDR2 YYDKDF (reference sequence). The CDR3 is 15 amino acids. CDR3 amino acids: CATSRGLDRGNTIYF. The CDR3 nucleotides read TGTGCCACCAGCAGGGGATTGGACAGGGGAAACACCATATATTTT.

The chain links TRBV7-8 to TRBJ2-3; 14 bases are shared with TRBD2. Germline trimming cut 5 bases from V and 0 bases from J; bases unmatched to any gene: 10. CDR1 is SGHVS, CDR2 FQNEAQ, per germline. The CDR3 runs to 19 residues. The CDR3 loop reads CASSLPGTSGGPSTDTQYF. The CDR3, as DNA: TGTGCCAGCAGCCTCCCCGGGACTAGCGGGGGACCAAGCACAGATACGCAGTATTTT.

This clone was observed a single time. The chain couples TRBV6-6 to TRBJ2-3; TRBD2 is a possible D gene (6 bases). The CDR3 is 13 residues long. The V gene lost 7 bases and the J gene lost 4 bases, with 12 bases spanning the gap. Germline-derived CDR1 and CDR2 are MNHNY and SVGAGI (reference sequence). DNA of the CDR3: TGTGCCAGCACCCAGCGCGGGGCAGATACGCAGTATTTT. It codes for CASTQRGADTQYF.

The chain carries TRBV7-2 and TRBJ2-5; no clear D. CDR3 length: 14 amino acids. V lost 0 bases and J lost 2, with 7 bases in between. The germline gives CDR1 SGHTA, CDR2 FQGNSA. CDR3 protein: CASSLAQAQETQYF. In DNA form, the CDR3 reads TGTGCCAGCAGCTTAGCGCAGGCTCAAGAGACCCAGTACTTC. Complete variable domain (other parts from reference TRBV7-2 and TRBJ2-5): GAGVSQSPSNKVTEKGKDVELRCDPISGHTALYWYRQSLGQGLEFLIYFQGNSAPDKSGLPSDRFSAERTGGSVSTLTIQRTQQEDSAVYLCASSLAQAQETQYFGPGTRLLVL.

This chain connects TRBV15 to TRBJ2-7, with a tentative D call TRBD1 (6 bases). The CDR3 is 17 residues long. Per germline, CDR1 LNHNV and CDR2 YYDKDF (reference sequence). Trimming removed 1 base from V and 0 bases from J, with 16 bases in between. The DNA for the CDR3 is TGTGCCACCAGCAGAGCGGGAAGGGGGTGGAACTCCTACGAGCAGTACTTC. Translating gives CATSRAGRGWNSYEQYF.

The rearrangement uses TRBV19 and TRBJ2-7, with 11 bases fitting TRBD2. V gave up 0 bases and J gave up 3 bases; unmatched junction bases: 4. The length of the CDR3 is 16 residues. Germline V gives CDR1 LNHDA, CDR2 SQIVND (reference sequence). The CDR3 sequence is CASSIDGTSGFYEQYF. The CDR3 DNA sequence: TGTGCCAGTAGTATAGATGGGACTAGCGGATTCTACGAGCAGTACTTC. Filled out from reference TRBV19 and TRBJ2-7, the complete variable domain reads DGGITQSPKYLFRKEGQNVTLSCEQNLNHDAMYWYRQDPGQGLRLIYYSQIVNDFQKGDIAEGYSVSREKKESFPLTVTSAQKNPTAFYLCASSIDGTSGFYEQYFGPGTRLTVT.

The V gene is TRBV21-1, the J gene TRBJ2-7; no check of the table's D call, TRBD1, against the DNA was made. TRBV21-1 is recorded as a pseudogene. The CDR3 is 14 residues long. The chain's CDR3 is CATPPGDRTYEQYF. CDR3 sequence (DNA): TGTGCCACCCCCCCGGGGGACAGAACCTACGAGCAGTACTTC.

J is TRBJ2-7 and V is TRBV5-1; no reliable D call. V shed 0 bases and J shed 0 bases, with 10 bases lying between them. The CDR3 is made up of 15 amino acids. Per germline, CDR1 SGHRS and CDR2 YFSETQ. Here the CDR3 reads CASSLGPTTSYEQYF. The DNA of the CDR3 is TGCGCCAGCAGCTTGGGTCCCACAACCTCCTACGAGCAGTACTTC.

The chain recombines TRBV19 with TRBJ2-1, with 8 bases identical to TRBD1. The CDR3 totals 12 residues. The germline V gene has CDR1 LNHDA and CDR2 SQIVND (reference sequence). With V trimmed by 8 bases and J by 4 bases, 1 base remained unmatched. The CDR3: CASRDRYNEQFF. CDR3 bases: TGTGCCAGTCGGGACAGGTACAATGAGCAGTTCTTC.

The genes are TRBV27 and TRBJ1-1, with D tentatively TRBD1 (5 bases). The CDR3 totals 13 residues. With 3 bases removed from V and 1 base from J, the gap between germline ends came to 6 bases. Per the germline V gene, CDR1 is MNHEY and CDR2 is SMNVEV (reference sequence). The DNA of the CDR3 is TGTGCCAGCAGTTTGGGGGGGAACACTGAAGCTTTCTTT. Residues: CASSLGGNTEAFF.

This chain uses TRBV5-1 with TRBJ2-1, with 10 bases matching TRBD2. From germline, CDR1 is SGHRS and CDR2 YFSETQ. The CDR3 covers 18 residues. V lost 5 bases to trimming and J lost 8 bases; unmatched junction nucleotides: 19. The CDR3 protein is CASRTGTSAIGAVDEQFF. The CDR3 DNA is TGCGCCAGCAGGACCGGGACTAGCGCGATTGGGGCTGTTGATGAGCAGTTCTTC.

The J gene is TRBJ2-1, the V gene TRBV7-2; TRBD2 might be the D (6 bases). Germline CDR1 SGHTA, CDR2 FQGNSA. The CDR3 contains 13 residues. Trimming shortened V by 5 bases and J by 10 bases, and 15 bases separated the two germline ends. The CDR3 bases are TGTGCCAGCAGCCTCCTGACTAGTCGGGAGCAGTTCTTC. Protein product: CASSLLTSREQFF.

V usage is TRBV10-3 and J usage is TRBJ2-7; TRBD2 agrees at 12 bases. The CDR3 is 16 residues long. The junction had 5 bases not matched to a gene; V was cut back by 4 bases and J by 1 base. Germline V gives CDR1 ENHRY, CDR2 SYGVKD. CDR3 in DNA: TGTGCCATCAGTGTCTTGACTAGCGGGGGATCCTACGAGCAGTACTTC. Amino acids: CAISVLTSGGSYEQYF.

The rearrangement links TRBV11-2 to TRBJ2-7; 8 bases line up with TRBD2. Germline-derived CDR1 and CDR2 are SGHAT and FQNNGV. Germline trimming cut 1 base from V and 5 bases from J; bases unmatched to any gene: 4. CDR3 length equals 14 residues. The CDR3 spells CASSLGSGINEQYF. DNA of the CDR3: TGTGCCAGCAGCTTAGGTAGCGGGATAAACGAGCAGTACTTC.

The chain couples TRBV28 to TRBJ1-4, with 7 nucleotides matching TRBD1. Losses at the gene ends were 5 bases for V and 4 bases for J; bases not matched to a gene: 4. Germline V CDR1 and CDR2: MDHEN, SYDVKM. The CDR3 totals 14 residues. CDR3: CASSAGQVNEKLFF. The CDR3 region has the DNA TGTGCCAGCAGTGCCGGACAGGTTAATGAAAAACTGTTTTTT. The complete variable domain, with remaining parts taken from reference TRBV28 and TRBJ1-4, reads DVKVTQSSRYLVKRTGEKVFLECVQDMDHENMFWYRQDPGLGLRLIYFSYDVKMKEKGDIPEGYSVSREKKERFSLILESASTNQTSMYLCASSAGQVNEKLFFGSGTQLSVL.

The rearrangement joins TRBV7-2 to TRBJ1-2; maybe TRBD1 (6 bases). Germline CDR1 SGHTA, CDR2 FQGNSA. V was pared by 1 base and J by 7 bases, with 19 bases between. The CDR3 extends over 16 amino acids. The CDR3 region is CASSLDGLNREGGYTF. CDR3 in DNA: TGTGCCAGCAGCTTAGATGGTCTGAACAGGGAGGGTGGCTACACCTTC. Supplemented by reference TRBV7-2 and TRBJ1-2, the full variable domain reads GAGVSQSPSNKVTEKGKDVELRCDPISGHTALYWYRQSLGQGLEFLIYFQGNSAPDKSGLPSDRFSAERTGGSVSTLTIQRTQQEDSAVYLCASSLDGLNREGGYTFGSGTRLTVV.

The chain couples TRBV5-3 to TRBJ2-7, with TRBD2 identical over 10 bases. TRBV5-3 is an ORF, with its function uncertain. The J segment lost 0 bases and the V segment lost 0 bases, leaving 9 bases of the junction unmatched. The CDR3 is 18 residues long. The CDR3 DNA reads TGTGCCAGAAGCTTGGCGGCTTGGAGCGGGAGGGCCTCCTACGAGCAGTACTTC. Protein sequence: CARSLAAWSGRASYEQYF.

The CDR3 reads CAITASGGWGDTQYF. DNA of the CDR3: TGTGCCATCACCGCTAGCGGGGGATGGGGAGATACGCAGTATTTT. The chain joins TRBV10-3 to TRBJ2-3; 10 nucleotides agree with TRBD2. The CDR3 has 15 residues. Germline loops: CDR1 ENHRY, CDR2 SYGVKD. Losses at the gene ends were 7 bases for V and 5 bases for J; bases not matched to a gene: 9.

The CDR3 coding sequence is TGCGCCAGCAGCTTTACCGGGACAGGGGGCGAAGCTTTCTTT. Residues: CASSFTGTGGEAFF. The V call is TRBV5-1, the J call TRBJ1-1; 12 nucleotides agree with TRBD1. J was trimmed by 8 bases and V by 2 bases; bases with no gene match: 4. The CDR3 totals 14 residues. Germline-derived CDR1 and CDR2 are SGHRS and YFSETQ. Combining the CDR3 with reference TRBV5-1 and TRBJ1-1 gives the whole variable domain KAGVTQTPRYLIKTRGQQVTLSCSPISGHRSVSWYQQTPGQGLQFLFEYFSETQRNKGNFPGRFSGRQFSNSRSEMNVSTLELGDSALYLCASSFTGTGGEAFFGQGTRLTVV.

In regard to this clone: The sample has other DNA sequences that encode this CDR3 too. The V gene is TRBV6-1, the J gene TRBJ2-7; 7 nucleotides align to TRBD1. J was trimmed by 6 bases and V by 6 bases; bases with no gene match: 11. The CDR3 loop spans 14 amino acids. CDR1 MNHNS and CDR2 SASEGT come from the germline V gene. The CDR3 region has the DNA TGTGCCAGCAGCCCGGGACAGTTCATATCCGAGCAGTACTTC. It specifies CASSPGQFISEQYF.

The chain couples TRBV29-1 to TRBJ2-1; D remains unclear. This CDR3 comprises 11 residues. Deletions cut 3 bases from V and 7 bases from J, with 7 bases between. CDR1 is SQVTM, CDR2 ANQGSEA, per germline. The CDR3 sequence: CSVDLFNEQFF. Written as DNA, the CDR3 is TGCAGCGTTGATCTTTTTAATGAGCAGTTCTTC.

The chain carries TRBV19 and TRBJ2-7; 10 nucleotides line up with TRBD1. The CDR3 covers 15 residues. Germline V gene data show CDR1 as LNHDA and CDR2 as SQIVND (reference sequence). V was pared by 5 bases and J by 3 bases, with 7 bases of the junction left unmatched. The CDR3 DNA sequence: TGTGCCAGTAGTGACACCGGGACAGGGGTCTACGAGCAGTACTTC. Translation: CASSDTGTGVYEQYF.

This clone was observed once. The chain joins TRBV10-3 to TRBJ2-4; a weak D match, TRBD1 (7 bases). This CDR3 contains 16 residues. CDR1 and CDR2 from the germline V gene are ENHRY and SYGVKD. Between the trimmed V and J ends, which lost 9 bases and 2 bases, there was a span of 20 bases. CDR3 DNA: TGTGCCATATCTTCAGGGGGGCAAGGGACCAAAAACATTCAGTACTTC. Amino acid sequence: CAISSGGQGTKNIQYF.